Presented here are 26 T cell receptor beta chains from one specimen sequenced in a study of regulatory T cells in long-lasting Graves disease. Relying on iRepertoire HTBI primers and Arm-PCR of CDR3 regions, the team built TCR beta libraries. A single record per CDR3 protein comes from TCRdb applying MiXCR to the multiplex PCR reads. The data contain more than 300,000 distinct CDR3 sequences, 23% of them singletons. The time point was: persistent/refractory GD, antithyroid drugs over 5 years with positive TRAb. Following extraction of RNA from PBMCs, that RNA was used to make the TCR library. The specimen was peripheral blood mononuclear cells (PBMCs), collected when the disease was refractory, from a patient treated with antithyroid drugs. Receptors were obtained from a woman in her thirties or forties with Graves disease.

There are many counts of this clonotype. V gene TRBV28 combines with J gene TRBJ1-2; D is perhaps TRBD1 (6 bases). Trimming shortened V by 5 bases and J by 5 bases, and 15 bases separated the two germline ends. This CDR3 region has 14 residues. The germline V gene has CDR1 MDHEN and CDR2 SYDVKM. CDR3 sequence reads: CASSATGTSYGYTF. DNA of the CDR3: TGTGCCAGCAGTGCCACCGGGACATCTTATGGCTACACCTTC.

This clonotype was seen at least ten times. This chain connects TRBV28 to TRBJ1-2; 8 nucleotides match TRBD1. The junction had 11 bases not matched to a gene; V was cut back by 4 bases and J by 4 bases. The CDR3 has 16 amino acids. CDR1 and CDR2 (germline): MDHEN, SYDVKM. The CDR3 here is CASSSFWDRPFYGYTF. The CDR3 DNA is TGTGCCAGCAGTTCCTTCTGGGACAGGCCCTTCTATGGCTACACCTTC.

This clonotype came up many times. This rearrangement joins TRBV29-1 to TRBJ2-7; the match to TRBD2 covers 9 bases. V gave up 3 bases and J gave up 1 base; unmatched junction bases: 7. Germline-derived CDR1 and CDR2 are SQVTM and ANQGSEA. The CDR3 runs 15 residues. The CDR3 DNA follows: TGCAGCGTTGACCTTAGCGGGAGTGGATCCTACGAGCAGTACTTC. Translating it yields CSVDLSGSGSYEQYF.

This clonotype was seen many times. The genes are TRBV19 and TRBJ2-7, with 8 bases that match TRBD1. Unmatched junction bases numbered 9, after V lost 2 bases and J lost 3 bases. The CDR3 runs to 16 residues. Germline-derived CDR1 and CDR2 are LNHDA and SQIVND (reference sequence). In DNA form, the CDR3 reads TGTGCCAGTAGTATAATTGGACAGGGCCTTATCTACGAGCAGTACTTC. Its translation: CASSIIGQGLIYEQYF.

Details on this clonotype: Since a much larger clone is just one base distant, this may be a read error. V gene TRBV28 combines with J gene TRBJ2-4; 8 bases align to TRBD2. The junction had 10 bases not matched to a gene; V was cut back by 5 bases and J by 7 bases. The CDR3 runs to 15 residues. Looked up from germline, CDR1 is MDHEN and CDR2 is SYDVKM. CDR3 protein: CASSGLREGRNIQYF. In DNA, the CDR3 is TGTGCCAGCAGTGGTCTACGGGAGGGCCGGAACATTCAGTACTTC.

This clonotype has ten or more counts. The rearrangement joins TRBV6-1 to TRBJ2-7; D is unclear. Trimming took 8 bases from V and 3 from J, leaving 17 bases between them. The CDR3 length is 14 residues. From germline, CDR1 is MNHNS and CDR2 SASEGT. CDR3 in amino acids: CASVQWGIGYEQYF. The CDR3, as DNA: TGTGCCAGCGTACAATGGGGAATCGGCTACGAGCAGTACTTC.

This clonotype was seen at least ten times. The J gene is TRBJ2-1, the V gene TRBV12-3 or TRBV12-4, with 8 positions matching TRBD2. After removal of 6 bases from V and 4 bases from J, the junction contained 8 bases not matched to a gene. The CDR3 extends over 15 amino acids. CDR3 protein: CASSLGLARYNEQFF. The CDR3 region has the DNA TGTGCCAGCAGCCTCGGACTAGCCCGATACAATGAGCAGTTCTTC.

The J gene is TRBJ2-3, the V gene TRBV6-5, with D possibly matching TRBD1 (5 bases). Trimming cost V 0 bases and J 2 bases, with 12 bases left between them. Looked up from germline, CDR1 is MNHEY and CDR2 is SVGAGI. CDR3 size: 16 residues. CDR3 protein: CASSYSKGWDTDTQYF. CDR3 DNA sequence: TGTGCCAGCAGTTACTCGAAGGGGTGGGACACAGATACGCAGTATTTT.

The chain combines TRBV10-3 with TRBJ1-4; D unclear. CDR1 ENHRY and CDR2 SYGVKD come from the germline V gene. Trimming removed 6 bases at V and 7 bases at J, with 18 bases between. The CDR3 sequence is 15 residues long. DNA of the CDR3: TGTGCCATCAGGTCCTCTACTGGCCCAGGTGAAAAACTGTTTTTT. This codes for CAIRSSTGPGEKLFF.

This clonotype came up many times. V gene TRBV5-6 combines with J gene TRBJ1-1; D unclear. V shed 2 bases and J shed 3 bases, with 5 bases lying between them. In germline, CDR1 is SGHDT, CDR2 YYEEEE. CDR3 length equals 12 residues. The CDR3 DNA reads TGTGCCAGCAGCTTTAGGCACACTGAAGCTTTCTTT. It yields the protein CASSFRHTEAFF.

The V gene is TRBV7-9, the J gene TRBJ2-7; no firm D call. V was clipped by 1 base and J by 2 bases, with 6 bases between them. Germline V gives CDR1 SEHNR, CDR2 FQNEAQ (reference sequence). The CDR3 loop spans 13 amino acids. CDR3 nucleotide sequence: TGTGCCAGCAGCTTAGTAGGAGCCTACGAGCAGTACTTC. It specifies CASSLVGAYEQYF.

This clonotype appeared many times. The gene calls are TRBV20-1 and TRBJ2-7; tentatively, D is TRBD1 (6 bases). The CDR3 consists of 11 residues. Between the trimmed V and J ends, which lost 6 bases and 4 bases, there was a span of 10 bases. From germline, CDR1 is DFQATT and CDR2 SNEGSKA (reference sequence). CDR3 sequence reads: CSAGTLYEQYF. CDR3 DNA: TGCAGTGCCGGGACACTTTACGAGCAGTACTTC.

There are many counts of this clonotype. The V gene is TRBV28, the J gene TRBJ1-2; 7 positions match TRBD1. The CDR3 runs to 12 residues. J gave up 3 bases and V 6 bases, and 1 base lay outside the gene matches. Germline V gene data show CDR1 as MDHEN and CDR2 as SYDVKM. CDR3 nucleotides: TGTGCCAGCAGGGGACAGTACTATGGCTACACCTTC. Encoded protein: CASRGQYYGYTF.

About this clonotype itself: This is likely a read error, given that the CDR3 carries no conserved phenylalanine or tryptophan at its end. This chain joins TRBV19 and TRBJ1-3, with unresolved D. Per germline, CDR1 LNHDA and CDR2 SQIVND (reference sequence). The CDR3 covers 13 residues. The V end lost 5 bases, the J end lost 0 bases, and 5 bases lay between the germline ends. The CDR3 DNA follows: TGTGCCAGTAGTTCAGTCTCTGGAAACACCATATATCTT. This translates into CASSSVSGNTIYL.

This rearrangement joins TRBV5-4 to TRBJ2-2; TRBD2 aligns across 15 bases. With V trimmed by 3 bases and J by 6 bases, 12 bases remained unmatched. Per the germline V gene, CDR1 is SGHNT and CDR2 is YYREEE (reference sequence). The CDR3 is 19 residues long. The DNA for the CDR3 is TGTGCCAGCAGCTACGCGGGACTAGCGGGAGGAGGGTTCGCCGGGGAGCTGTTTTTT. This codes for CASSYAGLAGGGFAGELFF. Full variable domain (remainder filled in from reference TRBV5-4 and TRBJ2-2): ETGVTQSPTHLIKTRGQQVTLRCSSQSGHNTVSWYQQALGQGPQFIFQYYREEENGRGNFPPRFSGLQFPNYSSELNVNALELDDSALYLCASSYAGLAGGGFAGELFFGEGSRLTVL.

This clonotype was found a few times. V and J are TRBV12-3 or TRBV12-4 and TRBJ1-3; no clear D. CDR3 length: 14 residues. V was pared by 0 bases and J by 4 bases, with 7 bases between. The CDR3 here is CASSLAVAGNTIYF. The CDR3 nucleotides are TGTGCCAGCAGTTTAGCGGTGGCCGGAAACACCATATATTTT.

This clonotype was observed a handful of times. The chain combines TRBV6-1 with TRBJ1-1, with D uncertain. Trimming took off 6 bases at V and 1 base at J, with 9 bases between the two ends. Per germline, CDR1 MNHNS and CDR2 SASEGT. The CDR3 covers 13 residues. CDR3 region: CASRMTQNTEAFF. Written as DNA, the CDR3 is TGTGCCAGCAGAATGACACAGAACACTGAAGCTTTCTTT.

The chain carries TRBV29-1 and TRBJ2-2, with 9 nucleotides matching TRBD2. The CDR3 covers 14 residues. V gave up 4 bases and J gave up 4 bases; unmatched junction bases: 4. CDR1 is SQVTM and CDR2 is ANQGSEA in the germline V gene. The CDR3 is CSVGLAGTTGELFF. For the CDR3, the DNA is TGCAGCGTTGGCCTAGCGGGGACCACCGGGGAGCTGTTTTTT.

The V and J genes are TRBV4-1 and TRBJ2-7, with TRBD2 identical over 10 bases. Germline loops: CDR1 MGHRA, CDR2 YSYEKL. This CDR3 comprises 17 residues. V was pared by 0 bases and J by 0 bases, with 5 bases of the junction left unmatched. The CDR3 region has the DNA TGCGCCAGCAGCCAAGATTGGCCTAGCGGGAGCTCCTACGAGCAGTACTTC. This translates into CASSQDWPSGSSYEQYF.

The chain has TRBV14 and TRBJ1-6, with D possibly TRBD1 on 6 matching bases. Trimming left V 3 bases short and J 7 bases short, with 16 bases between. The CDR3 length is 16 residues. The germline gives CDR1 SGHDN, CDR2 FVKESK. The DNA of the CDR3 is TGTGCCAGCAGCCAGAAACCAGGGGTATCGAATTCACCCCTCCACTTT. It specifies CASSQKPGVSNSPLHF.

Only a few counts were recorded for this clonotype. V gene TRBV5-4 combines with J gene TRBJ1-1, with 7 bases identical to TRBD1. Germline-derived CDR1 and CDR2 are SGHNT and YYREEE (reference sequence). Trimming at V came to 2 bases and at J to 2 bases, leaving 9 bases not matched to a gene. The CDR3 consists of 16 residues. The CDR3, as DNA: TGTGCCAGCAGCTTTGGACAGGCAATTAAAAACACTGAAGCTTTCTTT. It specifies CASSFGQAIKNTEAFF.

V gene TRBV13 combines with J gene TRBJ2-1; the D gene could be TRBD1 or TRBD2 (5 bases each). V dropped 5 bases and J dropped 5 bases, with 22 bases sitting between them. Germline CDR1 PRHDT, CDR2 FYEKMQ (reference sequence). The CDR3 runs 17 residues. The CDR3 DNA reads as TGTGCCAGCAGCCCACAAGGGGAGCCCGGACTCGACAATGAGCAGTTCTTC. The encoded protein is CASSPQGEPGLDNEQFF.

The chain is built from TRBV5-4 and TRBJ1-2, with a tentative D call TRBD1 (6 bases). CDR1 is SGHNT, CDR2 YYREEE, per germline (reference sequence). The CDR3 is made up of 19 amino acids. V lost 4 bases and J lost 3, with 28 bases in between. The CDR3 sequence: CASSGPGTLISGTDYGYTF. Written as DNA, the CDR3 is TGTGCCAGCAGCGGACCCGGGACACTAATCTCTGGAACGGACTATGGCTACACCTTC.

There are many counts of this clonotype. CDR3 DNA sequence: TGTGCCAGCAGAGGGGACAGCTCTGGAAACACCATATATTTT. Protein product: CASRGDSSGNTIYF. V usage is TRBV6-2 or TRBV6-3 and J usage is TRBJ1-3; 7 bases match TRBD1. The germline V gene has CDR1 MNHEY and CDR2 SVGEGT. The CDR3 totals 14 residues. The V and J ends lost 6 bases and 0 bases, in that order; junction bases with no gene match: 2.

This clonotype has only a few counts. The genes are TRBV6-5 and TRBJ1-3, with D possibly being TRBD1 (6 bases). The germline V gene has CDR1 MNHEY and CDR2 SVGAGI. Trimming stripped 4 bases from V and 2 bases from J, with 12 bases between. The CDR3 extends over 15 amino acids. In DNA form, the CDR3 reads TGTGCCAGCAGTTCTAGGGGGAGTCCTGGAAACACCATATATTTT. Its translation: CASSSRGSPGNTIYF.

At least ten counts were recorded for this clonotype. This chain connects TRBV27 to TRBJ2-5, with D possibly matching TRBD2 (6 bases). This CDR3 contains 16 residues. Germline-derived CDR1 and CDR2 are MNHEY and SMNVEV (reference sequence). V gave up 8 bases and J gave up 3 bases, with 22 bases separating them. The CDR3 DNA sequence: TGTGCCAGCCGCCCCTATCGGCCGGGGGTCAAAGAGACCCAGTACTTC. The encoded protein is CASRPYRPGVKETQYF.